This TCR beta chain was documented in a study of blood T cell repertoires in COVID-19. Study background: From T cells, B-cell-depleted T cells, or PBMCs came the material, which was cDNA or gDNA.

Clones were sequenced by immunoSEQ multiplex PCR, and TCRdb holds only the in-frame ones, with some missing. The table lists around 100,000 clones, roughly 92% of them singletons. Per the germline V gene, CDR1 is SNHLY and CDR2 is FYNNEI. The CDR3 extends over 16 amino acids. With V trimmed by 3 bases and J by 5 bases, 11 bases remained unmatched. The origin of this receptor is a woman aged 45-60 years with COVID-19, enrolled during active disease. Sequencing was carried out using peripheral blood. The rearrangement joins TRBV2 to TRBJ2-5; 8 bases are a match to TRBD1. In DNA form, the CDR3 reads TGTGCCAGCAGTGACGGTGGGACAGGCATATGGGAGACCCAGTACTTC. It is translated as CASSDGGTGIWETQYF.